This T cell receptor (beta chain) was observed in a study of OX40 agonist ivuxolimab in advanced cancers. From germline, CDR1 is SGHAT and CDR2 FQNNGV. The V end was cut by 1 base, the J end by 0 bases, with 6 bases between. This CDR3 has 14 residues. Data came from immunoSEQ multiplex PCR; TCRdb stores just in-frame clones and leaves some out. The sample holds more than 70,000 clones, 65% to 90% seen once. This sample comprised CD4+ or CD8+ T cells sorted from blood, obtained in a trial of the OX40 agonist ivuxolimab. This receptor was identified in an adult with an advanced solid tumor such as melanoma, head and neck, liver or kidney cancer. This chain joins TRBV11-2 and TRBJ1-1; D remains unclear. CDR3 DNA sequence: TGTGCCAGCAGCTTAGGCCGGTTGAACACTGAAGCTTTCTTT. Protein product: CASSLGRLNTEAFF.